This is a list of T cell receptor beta chains from one sample in a study of blood T cell repertoires in COVID-19. Sequencing was performed with immunoSEQ multiplex PCR; in TCRdb, only in-frame clones are kept and a portion is missing. The table includes fewer than 300,000 clones, roughly nine tenths detected once. Input material: peripheral blood. Source of these receptors: a woman aged 25 to 39 with COVID-19, enrolled during active disease. The CDR3 runs from the conserved cysteine through the conserved F or W. D genes are given only for firm matches. Size values are once, few and many counts, or a class for expanded clones, and some rows have none.

J: TRBJ1-6; size: -; D: TRBD1; V: TRBV4-1; CDR3: CASSGTGNSPLHF; DNA: TGCGCCAGCAGTGGGACAGGGAATTCACCCCTCCACTTT
J: TRBJ1-1; size: -; D: TRBD1; V: TRBV27; CDR3: CASRSGQGAEAFF; DNA: TGTGCCAGCAGATCCGGACAGGGTGCTGAAGCTTTCTTT
J: TRBJ1-1; size: -; D: -; V: TRBV6-5; CDR3: CATSANRPNTEAFF; DNA: TGTGCCACCTCCGCGAACAGACCGAACACTGAAGCTTTCTTT
J: TRBJ2-7; size: -; D: -; V: TRBV19; CDR3: CASSMAGAFDEQYF; DNA: TGTGCCAGTAGTATGGCGGGGGCCTTTGACGAGCAGTACTTC
J: TRBJ2-7; size: -; D: -; V: TRBV7-9; CDR3: CASSFRDISGEQYF; DNA: TGTGCCAGCAGCTTCCGGGACATCTCAGGCGAGCAGTACTTC
J: TRBJ2-2; size: -; D: -; V: TRBV5-1; CDR3: CASSPGRGTGELFF; DNA: TGCGCCAGCAGCCCCGGAAGGGGGACCGGGGAGCTGTTTTTT
J: TRBJ1-1; size: once; D: TRBD1; V: TRBV2; CDR3: CASSETGDTEAFF; DNA: TGTGCCAGCAGCGAAACAGGGGACACTGAAGCTTTCTTT
J: TRBJ2-3; size: -; D: TRBD2; V: TRBV6-4; CDR3: CASSDQRGGLTDTQYF; DNA: TGTGCCAGCAGTGACCAGCGGGGGGGCCTCACAGATACGCAGTATTTT
J: TRBJ2-6; size: -; D: -; V: TRBV5-1; CDR3: CASSAFSSGANVLTF; DNA: TGCGCCAGCAGCGCCTTTAGCTCTGGGGCCAACGTCCTGACTTTC
J: TRBJ2-4; size: -; D: -; V: TRBV27; CDR3: CASSLSRGRNIQYF; DNA: TGTGCCAGCAGTTTATCGAGAGGGAGGAACATTCAGTACTTC
J: TRBJ2-5; size: -; D: -; V: TRBV29-1; CDR3: CSVKSNQETQYF; DNA: TGCAGCGTTAAATCCAACCAAGAGACCCAGTACTTC
J: TRBJ1-2; size: -; D: -; V: TRBV27; CDR3: CASHRSGYGYTF; DNA: TGTGCCAGCCATCGCTCAGGGTATGGCTACACCTTC
J: TRBJ2-7; size: -; D: TRBD2; V: TRBV4-2; CDR3: CASSRLAGGRSYEQYF; DNA: TGTGCCAGCAGTCGACTAGCGGGGGGCCGCTCCTACGAGCAGTACTTC
J: TRBJ2-5; size: -; D: TRBD1; V: TRBV19; CDR3: CASSIGQGLPETQYF; DNA: TGTGCCAGTAGTATTGGACAGGGGTTACCAGAGACCCAGTACTTC
J: TRBJ1-1; size: -; D: TRBD1; V: TRBV5-1; CDR3: CASSPSGGQGPEAFF; DNA: TGCGCCAGCAGCCCCTCGGGGGGACAGGGCCCTGAAGCTTTCTTT
J: TRBJ1-3; size: -; D: -; V: TRBV5-5; CDR3: CASSLEQGVFSGNTIYF; DNA: TGTGCCAGCAGCTTAGAACAGGGCGTATTCTCTGGAAACACCATATATTTT
J: TRBJ1-5; size: -; D: TRBD1; V: TRBV6-5; CDR3: CASNDRGYQPQHF; DNA: TGTGCCAGCAACGACAGGGGTTATCAGCCCCAGCATTTT
J: TRBJ1-2; size: -; D: -; V: TRBV6-5; CDR3: CASTKTGIYGYTF; DNA: TGTGCCAGCACCAAAACAGGAATCTATGGCTACACCTTC
J: TRBJ2-5; size: -; D: -; V: TRBV19; CDR3: CASSIRGGVETQYF; DNA: TGTGCCAGTAGTATAAGGGGGGGCGTAGAGACCCAGTACTTC
J: TRBJ1-6; size: once; D: -; V: TRBV28; CDR3: CASSLRNSPLHF; DNA: TGTGCCAGCAGTTTGAGGAATTCACCCCTCCACTTT
J: TRBJ2-5; size: -; D: TRBD2; V: TRBV5-6; CDR3: CASSLALAGETQYF; DNA: TGTGCCAGCAGCTTGGCATTAGCGGGGGAGACCCAGTACTTC
J: TRBJ1-3; size: -; D: -; V: TRBV11-1; CDR3: CASSASGFSSGNTIYF; DNA: TGTGCCAGCAGCGCGTCGGGGTTTAGCTCTGGAAACACCATATATTTT
J: TRBJ2-7; size: -; D: -; V: TRBV21-1; CDR3: CAPTGRDSYEQYF; DNA: TGTGCCCCCACGGGAAGGGACTCCTACGAGCAGTACTTC
J: TRBJ2-7; size: -; D: TRBD2; V: TRBV4-1; CDR3: CASSQGTSGVGEQYF; DNA: TGCGCCAGCAGCCAAGGGACTAGCGGGGTGGGTGAGCAGTACTTC
J: TRBJ2-6; size: -; D: TRBD2; V: TRBV15; CDR3: CATSSARGGPGANVLTF; DNA: TGTGCCACCAGCAGCGCGCGGGGGGGACCTGGGGCCAACGTCCTGACTTTC
J: TRBJ2-7; size: once; D: TRBD2; V: TRBV7-9; CDR3: CASSPRAGGNEQYF; DNA: TGTGCCAGCAGCCCTAGGGCGGGGGGAAACGAGCAGTACTTC
J: TRBJ2-5; size: -; D: TRBD2; V: TRBV2; CDR3: CASSVAGFGETQYF; DNA: TGTGCCAGCAGTGTAGCGGGTTTCGGGGAGACCCAGTACTTC
J: TRBJ2-7; size: -; D: TRBD1; V: TRBV5-1; CDR3: CASSTGTGSYEQYF; DNA: TGCGCCAGCAGTACCGGGACAGGCTCCTACGAGCAGTACTTC
J: TRBJ1-1; size: -; D: TRBD1; V: TRBV12-3/TRBV12-4; CDR3: CASSTGTGGLAFF; DNA: TGTGCCAGCAGTACCGGGACAGGGGGCCTAGCTTTCTTT
J: TRBJ2-3; size: -; D: -; V: TRBV3-1/TRBV3-2; CDR3: CASSSREFGSDTQYF; DNA: TGTGCCAGCAGCTCGAGGGAATTCGGCTCAGATACGCAGTATTTT
J: TRBJ2-3; size: -; D: TRBD2; V: TRBV3-1/TRBV3-2; CDR3: CASSLKQPSSGRFTDTQYF; DNA: TGTGCCAGCAGCCTCAAGCAACCCTCTAGCGGTCGGTTCACAGATACGCAGTATTTT
J: TRBJ1-1; size: once; D: -; V: TRBV13; CDR3: CASSLAGATEAFF; DNA: TGTGCCAGCAGCTTAGCAGGGGCCACTGAAGCTTTCTTT
J: TRBJ2-2; size: -; D: -; V: TRBV19; CDR3: CASSYEDGGYTGELFF; DNA: TGTGCCAGTAGCTACGAAGACGGGGGATACACCGGGGAGCTGTTTTTT
J: TRBJ1-5; size: -; D: -; V: TRBV19; CDR3: CASGGGYQPQHF; DNA: TGTGCCAGTGGGGGGGGTTATCAGCCCCAGCATTTT
J: TRBJ2-1; size: -; D: TRBD1; V: TRBV7-8; CDR3: CASSEGQKYEQFF; DNA: TGTGCCAGCAGCGAGGGACAGAAGTATGAGCAGTTCTTC
J: TRBJ2-3; size: -; D: -; V: TRBV5-1; CDR3: CASTEGVSTDTQYF; DNA: TGCGCCAGCACCGAGGGGGTTAGCACAGATACGCAGTATTTT
J: TRBJ2-1; size: -; D: TRBD1; V: TRBV18; CDR3: CASSPRGTGRVNEQFF; DNA: TGTGCCAGCTCACCGCGAGGGACAGGGAGGGTCAATGAGCAGTTCTTC
J: TRBJ1-5; size: -; D: -; V: TRBV9; CDR3: CASSTPVGFGNQPQHF; DNA: TGTGCCAGCAGCACCCCGGTTGGCTTCGGGAATCAGCCCCAGCATTTT
J: TRBJ2-7; size: -; D: -; V: TRBV24-1; CDR3: CATSDLKQGNSYEQYF; DNA: TGTGCCACCAGTGACCTGAAACAGGGTAATTCCTACGAGCAGTACTTC
J: TRBJ2-1; size: -; D: -; V: TRBV10-1; CDR3: CASSDGGSGEQFF; DNA: TGCGCCAGCAGTGATGGGGGGAGCGGCGAGCAGTTCTTC
J: TRBJ1-6; size: -; D: -; V: TRBV5-1; CDR3: CASSLVVDRGSPLHF; DNA: TGCGCCAGCAGCTTGGTTGTGGACCGGGGTTCACCCCTCCACTTT
J: TRBJ1-5; size: -; D: -; V: TRBV11-2; CDR3: CASSLEATLNQPQHF; DNA: TGTGCCAGCAGCTTAGAGGCGACTCTTAATCAGCCCCAGCATTTT
J: TRBJ1-1; size: -; D: TRBD1; V: TRBV18; CDR3: CASSPEEVDRHEAFF; DNA: TGTGCCAGCTCACCAGAGGAAGTGGACAGGCACGAAGCTTTCTTT
J: TRBJ1-5; size: -; D: TRBD1; V: TRBV10-3; CDR3: CAISEGDRLNQPQHF; DNA: TGTGCCATCAGTGAAGGGGACAGATTAAATCAGCCCCAGCATTTT
J: TRBJ2-5; size: -; D: -; V: TRBV3-1/TRBV3-2; CDR3: CASRQAGLVVQETQYF; DNA: TGTGCCAGCAGGCAGGCGGGACTCGTAGTCCAAGAGACCCAGTACTTC
J: TRBJ2-4; size: -; D: TRBD1; V: TRBV2; CDR3: CASSEPKPGQGTIQYF; DNA: TGTGCCAGCAGTGAACCGAAACCGGGACAGGGGACCATTCAGTACTTC
J: TRBJ2-5; size: -; D: TRBD1; V: TRBV5-1; CDR3: CASRRGQYQETQYF; DNA: TGCGCCAGCAGAAGGGGACAGTACCAAGAGACCCAGTACTTC
J: TRBJ1-6; size: -; D: TRBD1; V: TRBV27; CDR3: CASSNIDRVANSPLHF; DNA: TGTGCCAGCAGTAACATCGACAGGGTCGCTAATTCACCCCTCCACTTT
J: TRBJ2-7; size: few; D: -; V: TRBV4-1; CDR3: CASSQGPGYEQYF; DNA: TGCGCCAGCAGCCAAGGTCCAGGCTACGAGCAGTACTTC
J: TRBJ1-5; size: -; D: -; V: TRBV6-6; CDR3: CASRPQGNSNQPQHF; DNA: TGTGCCAGCAGGCCACAGGGTAATAGCAATCAGCCCCAGCATTTT
J: TRBJ2-2; size: -; D: -; V: TRBV5-8; CDR3: CASSMTVTGELFF; DNA: TGTGCCAGCAGCATGACAGTTACCGGGGAGCTGTTTTTT
J: TRBJ1-2; size: -; D: TRBD1; V: TRBV28; CDR3: CASRDRGTYGYTF; DNA: TGTGCCAGCAGGGACAGGGGAACCTATGGCTACACCTTC
J: TRBJ2-5; size: -; D: -; V: TRBV2; CDR3: CASKEAGRRETQYF; DNA: TGTGCCAGCAAGGAGGCGGGTCGCAGGGAGACCCAGTACTTC
J: TRBJ1-2; size: -; D: -; V: TRBV4-1; CDR3: CASTAGGGSHGYTF; DNA: TGCGCCAGCACCGCTGGGGGCGGAAGTCATGGCTACACCTTC
J: TRBJ1-6; size: once; D: TRBD1; V: TRBV7-9; CDR3: CASSTQGANSPLHF; DNA: TGTGCCAGCAGCACGCAGGGGGCAAATTCACCCCTCCACTTT
J: TRBJ2-3; size: once; D: -; V: TRBV5-4; CDR3: CASSLGVTSTDTQYF; DNA: TGTGCCAGCAGCCTAGGGGTTACCAGCACAGATACGCAGTATTTT
J: TRBJ2-3; size: -; D: TRBD2; V: TRBV5-1; CDR3: CASSWSGGGTDTQYF; DNA: TGCGCCAGCAGCTGGAGCGGGGGGGGCACAGATACGCAGTATTTT
J: TRBJ2-1; size: -; D: TRBD2; V: TRBV19; CDR3: CASSTGLAGAYNEQFF; DNA: TGTGCCAGTAGTACCGGACTAGCGGGGGCATACAATGAGCAGTTCTTC
J: TRBJ2-7; size: -; D: TRBD1; V: TRBV4-2; CDR3: CASSPKVVTGGSYEQYF; DNA: TGTGCCAGCAGCCCCAAGGTGGTAACAGGGGGATCCTACGAGCAGTACTTC
J: TRBJ1-1; size: -; D: -; V: TRBV7-9; CDR3: CASSSPGNTEAFF; DNA: TGTGCCAGCAGCTCCCCCGGGAACACTGAAGCTTTCTTT